This TCR beta chain was documented in a study of T cell changes during pregnancy in multiple sclerosis. This CDR3 spans 16 amino acids. Germline loops: CDR1 SEHNR, CDR2 FQNEAQ (reference sequence). Trimming removed 4 bases at V and 3 bases at J, with 15 bases between. Repertoires were generated with immunoSEQ multiplex PCR, while TCRdb's copy carries only in-frame clones and drops some. This sample has about 57,000 clones, with 91% found just once. Sequences were derived from peripheral blood, sampled after pregnancy. The genes are TRBV7-9 and TRBJ2-2; D is ambiguous. The TCR comes from a female donor in good health, enrolled as a control in a pregnancy study. The DNA of the CDR3 is TGTGCCAGCAGCTCCCTTTCCAGCGCCGACACCGGGGAGCTGTTTTTT. This encodes CASSSLSSADTGELFF.